The next 11 T cell receptor beta chains were all read from a single sample in a study of blood T cell repertoires in COVID-19. The table came from immunoSEQ multiplex PCR; TCRdb's copy has only in-frame clones and leaves some out. The data show around 36,000 clones, roughly 86% seen once. Sequencing was done on a sample of peripheral blood. The source is a man older than 75 with active or convalescent COVID-19.

This clone was picked up a small number of times. The gene calls are TRBV4-1 and TRBJ2-7; the D gene is possibly TRBD1 (5 bases). V was shortened by 0 bases and J by 1 base, with 13 bases between the two germline ends. The CDR3 length is 16 residues. From germline, CDR1 is MGHRA and CDR2 YSYEKL. The CDR3 nucleotides are TGCGCCAGCAGCCAAGAGGACATAGAAGATTCCTACGAGCAGTACTTC. Translating gives CASSQEDIEDSYEQYF.

This chain joins TRBV5-6 and TRBJ2-7; D not resolved. The CDR3 covers 11 residues. V was trimmed by 3 bases and J by 7 bases, leaving 8 bases between them. Per germline, CDR1 SGHDT and CDR2 YYEEEE. CDR3 DNA: TGTGCCAGCAGCTCCTCGTCGGAGCAGTACTTC. Encoded protein: CASSSSSEQYF.

V gene TRBV7-2 combines with J gene TRBJ2-3; 8 nucleotides line up with TRBD2. In germline, CDR1 is SGHTA, CDR2 FQGNSA. The junction had 9 bases not matched to a gene; V was cut back by 7 bases and J by 6 bases. The CDR3 spans 14 residues. As DNA, the CDR3 is TGTGCCAGCACTAGCGGGCGCTATCGGGATACGCAGTATTTT. Its protein is CASTSGRYRDTQYF.

V and J are TRBV19 and TRBJ1-3; D remains ambiguous. Per the germline V gene, CDR1 is LNHDA and CDR2 is SQIVND (reference sequence). This CDR3 has 15 residues. Trimming removed 1 base at V and 0 bases at J, with 7 bases between. DNA for the CDR3: TGTGCCAGTAGTATAGTGGGCAGCTCTGGAAACACCATATATTTT. Amino acids: CASSIVGSSGNTIYF.

The chain uses TRBV6-2 or TRBV6-3 and TRBJ1-2; no reliable D call. Germline V gene sequence: CDR1 MNHEY, CDR2 SVGEGT. The CDR3 is 15 residues long. Trimming stripped 0 bases from V and 3 bases from J, with 11 bases between. CDR3 loop: CASSYSSLDYYGYTF. CDR3 nucleotides: TGTGCCAGCAGTTACTCGTCCTTGGACTACTATGGCTACACCTTC.

V gene TRBV18 combines with J gene TRBJ1-3, with TRBD1 matching over 9 bases. The CDR3 runs 16 residues. The junction had 5 bases not matched to a gene; V was cut back by 3 bases and J by 2 bases. The germline V gene has CDR1 KGHSH and CDR2 LQKENI. The CDR3 DNA is TGTGCCAGCTCACCTAGGGACAGGGCGGCTGGAAACACCATATATTTT. Protein: CASSPRDRAAGNTIYF.

This chain joins TRBV11-2 and TRBJ2-5, with 11 bases aligning to TRBD2. V was pared by 2 bases and J by 2 bases, with 1 base of the junction left unmatched. Germline V gene lookup returns CDR1 SGHAT and CDR2 FQNNGV. The CDR3 runs 15 residues. CDR3 loop: CASSLTSGGQETQYF. The CDR3 bases are TGTGCCAGCAGCTTAACTAGCGGGGGACAAGAGACCCAGTACTTC.

The chain is built from TRBV30 and TRBJ2-7; tentative D call: TRBD2 (6 bases). This CDR3 has 16 residues. V shed 1 base and J shed 2 bases, with 18 bases lying between them. The germline gives CDR1 GTSNPN, CDR2 SVGIG (reference sequence). This CDR3 reads CAWSESGSGGTYEQYF. CDR3 coding DNA: TGTGCCTGGAGTGAATCTGGTTCTGGCGGGACCTACGAGCAGTACTTC.

This chain joins TRBV5-4 and TRBJ2-3, with TRBD2 matching 10 bases. CDR1 and CDR2 from the germline V gene are SGHNT and YYREEE (reference sequence). This CDR3 region has 16 residues. Trimming removed 3 bases from V and 5 bases from J; junction bases left unmatched: 9. CDR3 nucleotide sequence: TGTGCCAGCAGCTCCCGAGCGGGAGGGCTGAGAGATACGCAGTATTTT. This sequence encodes CASSSRAGGLRDTQYF.

CDR3 in amino acids: CASRPGTHYGYTF. CDR3 nucleotide sequence: TGTGCCAGCAGACCTGGGACACACTATGGCTACACCTTC. The chain carries TRBV6-5 and TRBJ1-2, with TRBD1 as a possible D gene (6 bases). In germline, CDR1 is MNHEY, CDR2 SVGAGI. The CDR3 contains 13 residues. Trimming removed 6 bases at V and 3 bases at J, with 11 bases between.

DNA for the CDR3: TGTGCCAGCAGTTTAGCTACGGGAGGGCCGGGCAATGAGCAGTTCTTC. Its translation: CASSLATGGPGNEQFF. The chain carries TRBV27 and TRBJ2-1; 8 nucleotides align to TRBD2. Unmatched junction bases numbered 9, after V lost 2 bases and J lost 6 bases. The CDR3 contains 16 residues. Germline CDR1 and CDR2: MNHEY and SMNVEV (reference sequence).